The clone carrying this T cell receptor (beta chain) was seen a handful of times. Antigen specificity is unknown. Each CDR3 protein is one row after TCRdb ran MiXCR on the reads. This table has roughly 600,000 distinct CDR3 sequences, approximately 25% appearing once. The source of the sample is a study of T cell repertoires in cytomegalovirus infection. The CDR3 is 16 amino acids. CDR1 is MNHNY, CDR2 SVGAGI, per germline (reference sequence). V lost 6 bases, J lost 0 bases, and 17 bases lay in between. Study-wide findings and caveats: HLA-C-restricted, CMV-specific TCR beta clonotypes were dominant ex vivo.

The rearrangement uses TRBV6-6 and TRBJ2-5, with D possibly matching TRBD1 (6 bases). The sequence was obtained from a human donor in good health (CMV status not recorded). Some clones in this sample may be carry-over from other donors' samples. The source material was CD8+ T cells from PBMCs. The CDR3 DNA reads TGTGCCAGCAGCTACATTCTAGCAGGGGACCAAGAGACCCAGTACTTC. This gives the protein CASSYILAGDQETQYF.